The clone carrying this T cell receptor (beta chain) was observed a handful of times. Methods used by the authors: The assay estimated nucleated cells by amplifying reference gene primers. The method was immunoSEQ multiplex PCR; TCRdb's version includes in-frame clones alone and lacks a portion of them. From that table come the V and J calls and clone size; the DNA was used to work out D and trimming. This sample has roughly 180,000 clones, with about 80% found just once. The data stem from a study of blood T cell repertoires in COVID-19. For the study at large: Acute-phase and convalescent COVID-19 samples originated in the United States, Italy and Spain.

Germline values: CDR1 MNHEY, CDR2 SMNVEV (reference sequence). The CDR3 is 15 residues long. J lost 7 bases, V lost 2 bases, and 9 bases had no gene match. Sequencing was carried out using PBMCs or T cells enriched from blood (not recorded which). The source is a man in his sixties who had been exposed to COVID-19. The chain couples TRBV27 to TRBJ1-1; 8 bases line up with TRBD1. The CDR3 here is CASSLRQGAADEAFF. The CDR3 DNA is TGTGCCAGCAGTTTACGGCAGGGGGCGGCCGATGAAGCTTTCTTT.